Here is one T cell receptor (beta chain) with its context. This table comes from immunoSEQ multiplex PCR, and its TCRdb copy is limited to in-frame clones, with some not included. This sample has more than 140,000 clones, with just over 85% found just once. This specimen belongs to a study of blood T cell repertoires in COVID-19. The origin of this receptor is a woman aged 55-75 years with acute or convalescent COVID-19. Sequences were obtained from peripheral blood.

The CDR3 spells CASSSLGSSYNSPLHF. The CDR3, as DNA: TGTGCCAGCAGTTCCCTGGGGAGCTCCTATAATTCACCCCTCCACTTT. The gene calls are TRBV6-5 and TRBJ1-6; D is ambiguous. Germline CDR1 and CDR2: MNHEY and SVGAGI. The CDR3 runs to 16 residues. V lost 4 bases and J 0 bases, leaving 10 bases between the germline ends.